These T cell receptor beta chains were read from a single sample in a study of cytomegalovirus exposure and HLA in healthy donors. Assay: immunoSEQ multiplex PCR; the TCRdb copy retains only in-frame clones and omits some. Of 110,000 to 150,000 clones in the sample, around 81% were seen once. The sample consisted of PBMCs. These receptors were taken from a male donor in good health and CMV-seronegative. CDR3s include the opening cysteine and the closing phenylalanine or tryptophan. Each record gives: clone size, V gene, J gene, D gene, CDR3 protein, CDR3 DNA. D genes are given only for firm matches. The size entry is marked missing in some rows and otherwise reads once, few, many or a size class.

>-|TRBV9|TRBJ2-1|TRBD2
CASSPKSGSSFNEQFF
TGTGCCAGCAGCCCAAAGAGCGGGAGTAGTTTTAATGAGCAGTTCTTC
>-|TRBV25-1|TRBJ2-1|TRBD1
CASTDDRGNSYNEQFF
TGTGCCAGCACCGACGACAGGGGCAACTCCTACAATGAGCAGTTCTTC
>-|TRBV19|TRBJ2-2|-
CASSPGVPNTGELFF
TGTGCCAGTAGTCCAGGGGTTCCGAACACCGGGGAGCTGTTTTTT
>-|TRBV5-1|TRBJ2-3|-
CASISTSTDTQYF
TGCGCCAGCATCTCCACAAGCACAGATACGCAGTATTTT
>-|TRBV7-6|TRBJ2-1|TRBD2
CASSFVAGGPGDEQFF
TGTGCCAGCAGCTTTGTAGCGGGAGGGCCAGGCGATGAGCAGTTCTTC
>once|TRBV18|TRBJ1-2|TRBD1
CASSEQGTAGYTF
TGTGCCAGCTCAGAACAGGGGACGGCTGGCTACACCTTC
>-|TRBV5-1|TRBJ2-2|TRBD2
CASSFMSGKNTGELFF
TGCGCCAGCAGCTTTATGAGCGGGAAAAACACCGGGGAGCTGTTTTTT
>few|TRBV25-1|TRBJ2-3|-
CASSTLTGPSTDTQYF
TGTGCCAGCAGTACATTAACAGGGCCAAGCACAGATACGCAGTATTTT
>once|TRBV7-2|TRBJ2-7|TRBD1
CASSLRQGASEQYF
TGTGCCAGCAGCTTAAGGCAGGGGGCGTCCGAGCAGTACTTC
>-|TRBV4-1|TRBJ2-7|TRBD1
CASSQGQGATYEQYF
TGCGCCAGCAGCCAAGGACAGGGGGCTACCTACGAGCAGTACTTC
>-|TRBV9|TRBJ2-3|-
CASSPRGGRSDTQYF
TGTGCCAGCAGCCCCAGGGGCGGGAGATCAGATACGCAGTATTTT
>once|TRBV28|TRBJ2-4|TRBD1
CASSLLGSGQVAKNIQYF
TGTGCCAGCAGTTTATTAGGGTCGGGACAGGTGGCCAAAAACATTCAGTACTTC
>-|TRBV9|TRBJ1-5|-
CASSVAPGSNQPQHF
TGTGCCAGCAGCGTAGCCCCAGGGTCTAATCAGCCCCAGCATTTT
>-|TRBV7-2|TRBJ2-5|TRBD1
CASSLGQGIETQYF
TGTGCCAGCAGCTTAGGACAGGGTATAGAGACCCAGTACTTC
>-|TRBV30|TRBJ1-2|-
CAWSVLPRDGYTF
TGTGCCTGGAGTGTACTTCCCAGGGATGGCTACACCTTC
>-|TRBV18|TRBJ1-1|-
CASSQPGSQAFF
TGTGCCAGCTCCCAACCAGGGTCCCAAGCTTTCTTT
>-|TRBV7-2|TRBJ1-6|TRBD1
CASSPDRGEPPLHF
TGTGCCAGCAGCCCCGACAGGGGGGAGCCACCCCTCCACTTT
>-|TRBV7-9|TRBJ1-5|-
CASSLGGDQPQHF
TGTGCCAGCAGCTTAGGCGGGGATCAGCCCCAGCATTTT
>few|TRBV15|TRBJ2-3|-
CATSRHEEGISTDTQYF
TGTGCCACCAGCCGCCACGAGGAGGGAATTAGCACAGATACGCAGTATTTT
>-|TRBV7-9|TRBJ1-1|-
CASSLIRLNTEAFF
TGTGCCAGCAGCTTAATTCGGTTGAACACTGAAGCTTTCTTT
>-|TRBV6-6|TRBJ2-5|TRBD1
CASSQTGGGTQYF
TGTGCCAGCAGTCAGACAGGGGGCGGGACCCAGTACTTC
>-|TRBV6-5|TRBJ2-3|-
CASSYIAGRGTDTQYF
TGTGCCAGCAGTTACATTGCGGGACGTGGCACAGATACGCAGTATTTT